The source of this T cell receptor (beta chain) is a study of blood T cell repertoires in COVID-19. Trimming took 1 base from V and 1 from J; bases not matched to a gene: 4. Germline V gene lookup returns CDR1 LNHNV and CDR2 YYDKDF (reference sequence). This CDR3 spans 16 amino acids. Produced via immunoSEQ multiplex PCR; TCRdb's table is partial and in-frame only. The sample carries 300,000 to 450,000 clones, around 87% recorded once. This rearrangement joins TRBV15 to TRBJ2-1; TRBD2 matches at 7 bases. The receptor's source is a young woman with COVID-19, enrolled during active disease. Sequenced material: peripheral blood. CDR3 residues: CATSRAGGRSYNEQFF. CDR3 nucleotides: TGTGCCACCAGCAGAGCTGGCGGGAGATCCTACAATGAGCAGTTCTTC.